The 2 T cell receptor beta chains given below trace back to one sample, sequenced in a study of metastatic and nonmetastatic thyroid tumors (dated by TCRdb to the early 2020s). None of the patients had been given any treatment before thyroid surgery. The receptor library was made with PCR. The sequencing machine was an Illumina HiSeq 4000. Through fastp at Q25 and MiXCR, TCRdb rebuilt clones from the public reads, retaining in-frame beta chains. For this sample the table gives some 34,000 clones, of which about 18% were detected only once. Of the sample, approximately 4.6% falls within the top ten clones. Sample: blood. These receptors all come from a female donor with papillary thyroid cancer or a benign thyroid nodule (not recorded which). Some clones in this sample may be carry-over from other donors' samples.

There are a few counts of this clone. The CDR3 region has the DNA TGTGCCAGCAGTGATGGTTCCGGGAGACCCCACGAGCAGTACTTC. Translation gives CASSDGSGRPHEQYF. The chain recombines TRBV2 with TRBJ2-7; D is possibly TRBD2 (6 bases). The CDR3 loop spans 15 amino acids. Per the germline V gene, CDR1 is SNHLY and CDR2 is FYNNEI. V was clipped by 3 bases and J by 5 bases, with 17 bases between them. The entire variable domain, with the rest obtained from reference TRBV2 and TRBJ2-7, is as follows: EPEVTQTPSHQVTQMGQEVILRCVPISNHLYFYWYRQILGQKVEFLVSFYNNEISEKSEIFDDQFSVERPDGSNFTLKIRSTKLEDSAMYFCASSDGSGRPHEQYFGPGTRLTVT.

The chain joins TRBV19 to TRBJ1-1; D gene unclear. This CDR3 contains 11 residues. Germline CDR1 reads LNHDA; CDR2 reads SQIVND (reference sequence). Here the CDR3 DNA reads TGTGCTAGTGCCCCCTGTGCTGAAGCTTTCTTT. Translating gives CASAPCAEAFF.